The clone carrying this TCR beta chain was observed at least ten times. Its target is not known. Compared with germline, one end of the junction differs, possibly owing to a read error. This specimen belongs to a study of T-cell memory formation after mild COVID-19. Study-wide context: TCR clusters were mostly donor specific.

Study-level findings and limits: Later expanders leaned CD4+, whereas clones that contracted between day 15 and 85 were balanced CD4/CD8. Clones which contracted sat mainly in CM and EM if CD4+, and in EMRA if CD8+.

Each CDR3 protein gets one entry after TCRdb re-called the 5' RACE reads with MiXCR. The table includes roughly 280,000 distinct CDR3 sequences, approximately 7.6% detected once. The CDR3 loop spans 12 amino acids. CDR1 and CDR2 (germline): SGHRS, YFSETQ. Sequenced: PBMCs or a T cell subset sorted from them (not recorded which). The clonotype originates from a man aged 18 to 35 who had mild COVID-19 (a few samples of this study predate the infection). Cell type and time point are not known. The chain employs TRBV5-1 and TRBJ2-5; no reliable D call. The CDR3 DNA reads as TGTGCCAGCAGCTTAACTCAAGAGACCCAGTACTTC. It translates to CASSLTQETQYF.